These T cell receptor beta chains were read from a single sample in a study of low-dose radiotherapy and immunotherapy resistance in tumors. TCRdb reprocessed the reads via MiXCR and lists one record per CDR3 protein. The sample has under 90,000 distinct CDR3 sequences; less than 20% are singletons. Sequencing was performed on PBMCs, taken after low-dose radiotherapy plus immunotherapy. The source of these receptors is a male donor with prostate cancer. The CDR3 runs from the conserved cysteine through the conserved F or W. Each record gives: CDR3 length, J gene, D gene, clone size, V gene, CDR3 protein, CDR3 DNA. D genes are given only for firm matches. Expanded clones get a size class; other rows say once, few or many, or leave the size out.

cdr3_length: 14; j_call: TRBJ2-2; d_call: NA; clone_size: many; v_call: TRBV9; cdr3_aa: CASSVGRLTGELFF; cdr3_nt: TGTGCCAGCAGCGTAGGCAGGCTCACCGGGGAGCTGTTTTTT
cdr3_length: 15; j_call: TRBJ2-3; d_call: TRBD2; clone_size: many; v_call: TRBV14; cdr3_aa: CASSQTTSGTDTQYF; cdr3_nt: TGTGCCAGCAGCCAAACTACTAGCGGCACAGATACGCAGTATTTT
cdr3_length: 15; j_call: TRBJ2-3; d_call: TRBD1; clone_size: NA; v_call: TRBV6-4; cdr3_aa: CASSDGTGGADTQYF; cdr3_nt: TGTGCCAGCAGTGACGGGACAGGGGGCGCAGATACGCAGTATTTT
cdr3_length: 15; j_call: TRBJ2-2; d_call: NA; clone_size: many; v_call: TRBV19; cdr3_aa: CASSILGRFSGELFF; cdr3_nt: TGTGCCAGTAGTATACTCGGCAGGTTCTCCGGGGAGCTGTTTTTT
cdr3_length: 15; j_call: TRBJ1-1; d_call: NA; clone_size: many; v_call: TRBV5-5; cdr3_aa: CASSLAQGLNTEAFF; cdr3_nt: TGTGCCAGCAGCTTGGCTCAGGGACTGAACACTGAAGCTTTCTTT
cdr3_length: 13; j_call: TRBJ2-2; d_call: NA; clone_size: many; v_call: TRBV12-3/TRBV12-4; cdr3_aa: CASSLVSGRELFF; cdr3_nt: TGTGCCAGCAGTTTAGTCTCCGGAAGGGAGCTGTTTTTT
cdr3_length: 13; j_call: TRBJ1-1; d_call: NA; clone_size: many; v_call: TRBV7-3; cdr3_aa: CASSRTVQTEAFF; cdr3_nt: TGTGCCAGCAGCCGTACGGTTCAGACTGAAGCTTTCTTT
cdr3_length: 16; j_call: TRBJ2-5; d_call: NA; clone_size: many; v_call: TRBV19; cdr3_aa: CASSPRVVRGQETQYF; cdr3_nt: TGTGCCAGTAGCCCTCGGGTGGTGAGGGGCCAAGAGACCCAGTACTTC
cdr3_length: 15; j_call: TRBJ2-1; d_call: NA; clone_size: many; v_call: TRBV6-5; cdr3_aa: CASSYSGVVGNEQFF; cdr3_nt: TGTGCCAGCAGTTACTCCGGAGTAGTCGGCAATGAGCAGTTCTTC
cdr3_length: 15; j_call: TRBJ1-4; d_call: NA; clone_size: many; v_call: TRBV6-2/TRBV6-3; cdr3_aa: CASSYSISRNEKLFF; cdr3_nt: TGTGCCAGCAGTTACTCGATCAGCCGTAATGAAAAACTGTTTTTT
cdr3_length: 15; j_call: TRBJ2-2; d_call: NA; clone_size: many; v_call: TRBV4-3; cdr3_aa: CASSQSSVGTGELFF; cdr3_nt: TGCGCCAGCAGCCAGTCGTCAGTGGGCACCGGGGAGCTGTTTTTT
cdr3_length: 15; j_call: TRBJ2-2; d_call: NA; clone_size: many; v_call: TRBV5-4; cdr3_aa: CASSSVAGERRELFF; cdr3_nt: TGTGCCAGCAGCTCCGTCGCAGGGGAAAGAAGGGAGCTGTTTTTT
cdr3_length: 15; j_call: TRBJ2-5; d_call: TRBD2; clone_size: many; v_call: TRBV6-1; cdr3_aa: CASSLEGAGGETQYF; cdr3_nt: TGTGCCAGCAGCCTAGAGGGAGCGGGAGGGGAGACCCAGTACTTC
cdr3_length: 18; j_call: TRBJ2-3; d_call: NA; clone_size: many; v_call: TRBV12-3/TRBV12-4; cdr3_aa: CASSLAVRMVAGTDTQYF; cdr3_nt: TGTGCCAGCAGTTTAGCCGTGCGGATGGTGGCGGGCACAGATACGCAGTATTTT
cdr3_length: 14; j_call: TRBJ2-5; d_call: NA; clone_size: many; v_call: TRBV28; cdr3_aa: CASSPPRVGETQYF; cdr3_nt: TGTGCCAGCAGTCCTCCCAGGGTTGGTGAGACCCAGTACTTC
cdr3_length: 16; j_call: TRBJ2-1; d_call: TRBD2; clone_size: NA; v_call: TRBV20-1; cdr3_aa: CSARGLLAGSYNEQFF; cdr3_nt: TGCAGTGCTAGAGGTCTTCTAGCGGGATCCTACAATGAGCAGTTCTTC
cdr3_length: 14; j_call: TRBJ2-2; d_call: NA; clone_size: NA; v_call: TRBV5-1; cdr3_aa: CASSFRSLTGELFF; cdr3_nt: TGCGCCAGCAGCTTCAGGTCCCTCACCGGGGAGCTGTTTTTT
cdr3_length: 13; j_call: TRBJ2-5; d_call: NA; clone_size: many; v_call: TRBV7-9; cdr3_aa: CASGPRVGETQYF; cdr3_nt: TGTGCCAGCGGGCCCAGGGTCGGGGAGACCCAGTACTTC
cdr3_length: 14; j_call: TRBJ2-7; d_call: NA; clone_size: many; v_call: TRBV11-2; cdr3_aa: CASSLGGSIYEQYF; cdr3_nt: TGTGCCAGCAGCTTGGGCGGTTCGATCTACGAGCAGTACTTC
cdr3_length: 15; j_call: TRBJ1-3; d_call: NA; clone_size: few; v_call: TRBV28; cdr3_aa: CASRPRPLPGNTIYF; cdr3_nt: TGTGCCAGCAGACCCAGGCCGCTCCCTGGAAACACCATATATTTT
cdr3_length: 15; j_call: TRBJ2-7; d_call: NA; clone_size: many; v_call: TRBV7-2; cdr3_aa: CASSLAPRGEGEQYF; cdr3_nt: TGTGCCAGCAGCTTAGCGCCTAGAGGGGAAGGCGAGCAGTACTTC
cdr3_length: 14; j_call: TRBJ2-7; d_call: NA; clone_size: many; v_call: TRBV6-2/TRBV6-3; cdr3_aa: CASNTVTQPYEQYF; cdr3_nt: TGTGCCAGCAATACTGTCACCCAGCCCTACGAGCAGTACTTC
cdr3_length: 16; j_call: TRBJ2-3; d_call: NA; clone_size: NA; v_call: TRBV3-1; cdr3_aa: CASSLDSRGGADTQYF; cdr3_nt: TGTGCCAGCAGCCTGGACTCCCGGGGTGGGGCAGATACGCAGTATTTT
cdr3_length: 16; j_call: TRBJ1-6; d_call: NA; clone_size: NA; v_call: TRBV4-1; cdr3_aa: CASSQPGWGAGSPLHF; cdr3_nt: TGCGCCAGCAGCCAGCCCGGATGGGGGGCAGGGTCACCCCTCCACTTT
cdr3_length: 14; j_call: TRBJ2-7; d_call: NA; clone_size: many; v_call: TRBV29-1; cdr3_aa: CSVGKQGVSFEQYF; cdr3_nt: TGCAGCGTTGGGAAACAGGGCGTTTCGTTCGAGCAGTACTTC
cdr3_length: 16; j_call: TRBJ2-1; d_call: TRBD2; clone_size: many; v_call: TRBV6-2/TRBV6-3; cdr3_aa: CASSRTSNHDHNEQFF; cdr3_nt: TGTGCCAGCAGTAGGACTAGCAACCACGATCACAATGAGCAGTTCTTC
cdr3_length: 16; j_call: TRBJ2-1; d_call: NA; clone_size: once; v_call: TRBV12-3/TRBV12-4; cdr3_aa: CASILHSVTTYNEQFF; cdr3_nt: TGTGCCAGCATTCTACACTCCGTGACAACCTACAATGAGCAGTTCTTC
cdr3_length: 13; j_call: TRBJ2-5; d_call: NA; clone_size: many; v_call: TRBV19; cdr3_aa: CASSRGVSETQYF; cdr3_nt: TGTGCCAGTAGTAGAGGCGTTTCAGAGACCCAGTACTTC
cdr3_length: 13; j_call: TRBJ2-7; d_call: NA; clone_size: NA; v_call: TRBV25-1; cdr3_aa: CASSRDTSYEQYF; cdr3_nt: TGTGCCAGCAGTAGGGACACGTCCTACGAGCAGTACTTC
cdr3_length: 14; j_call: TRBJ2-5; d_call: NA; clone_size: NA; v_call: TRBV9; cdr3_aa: CASSVGLLGGTQYF; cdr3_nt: TGTGCCAGCAGCGTAGGACTCCTCGGAGGGACCCAGTACTTC